The text below deals with one T cell receptor beta chain. Its antigen is not identified. This sample was taken from a study of T cell responses to AZD1222 COVID-19 vaccine. Study in general: Second doses at about 4 or about 12 weeks were pooled. Whole-study results and caveats: Increased Spike-specific TCR breadth and depth were observed after two AZD1222 doses. Donors skewed white British and female; clonal diversity was possibly underestimated.

Germline loops: CDR1 MNHNS, CDR2 SASEGT. The V segment lost 3 bases and the J segment 1 base; nucleotides outside the gene matches: 6. This CDR3 is built from 19 residues. Clones were read by immunoSEQ multiplex PCR, and TCRdb kept only the in-frame ones, dropping some. Seen here are 150,000 or so clones, just over 90% observed once, and the top ten hold less than 3%. Sequenced material: peripheral blood, taken on day 0 of AZD1222 vaccination. This sequence originates from an adult in good health. The chain is built from TRBV6-1 and TRBJ2-2; 15 bases match TRBD2. The CDR3 nucleotides read TGTGCCAGCAGTGAGGACGGACTAGCGGGAGGGAAGAACACCGGGGAGCTGTTTTTT. This codes for CASSEDGLAGGKNTGELFF.